Described below is a single T cell receptor beta chain sequence and its context. Naive CD8 isolation took CD45RO-negative cells positively selected for CCR7 and excluded terminally differentiated effector memory CD45RA+ cells. This sample was taken from a study of shared clonotypes between healthy human individuals. Study background: Researchers assigned three CD4 naive, three CD4 memory, two CD8 naive and one CD8 memory plate to each donor.

Several immunoSEQ 96-well plates shared each subset's DNA, each plate a replicate. The protocol was immunoSEQ multiplex PCR, while the TCRdb copy is restricted to in-frame clones and leaves out a portion. The top ten hold about 1.1% of the sample, which has some 2.1 million clones, 85% to 95% seen once. The V segment lost 10 bases and the J segment 5 bases; nucleotides outside the gene matches: 11. Germline V gene data show CDR1 as SNHLY and CDR2 as FYNNEI. The CDR3 covers 15 residues. V usage is TRBV2 and J usage is TRBJ1-4; 9 bases are shared with TRBD1. Source material: naive CD8+ T cells sorted from blood. The clonotype comes from a man between 18 and 29 years old in good health. This CDR3 reads CANLINDRGNEKLFF. The CDR3, as DNA: TGTGCCAACCTGATAAATGACAGGGGGAATGAAAAACTGTTTTTT.